These 26 T cell receptor beta chains came from one sample sequenced in a study of blood T cell repertoires in COVID-19. Assay used: immunoSEQ multiplex PCR; TCRdb lists only in-frame clones, some missing. Of 65,000 or so clones in the sample, 85% to 90% were seen once. The sequenced material came from peripheral blood. The source is a man in his fifties with active COVID-19.

The genes are TRBV9 and TRBJ2-5; 11 nucleotides line up with TRBD2. V shed 0 bases, J shed 3 bases, and the junction held 13 bases outside the gene matches. The CDR3 contains 19 residues. Germline values: CDR1 SGDLS, CDR2 YYNGEE. In DNA form, the CDR3 reads TGTGCCAGCAGCGTAGGGTGGGGCGCTAGCGGGAGGTCCGAAGAGACCCAGTACTTC. The encoded protein is CASSVGWGASGRSEETQYF.

The table lists this clone with a count of one. The J gene is TRBJ1-5, the V gene TRBV2; D not resolved. Germline CDR1 is SNHLY and CDR2 is FYNNEI. The CDR3 has 13 residues. Trimming took off 5 bases at V and 2 bases at J, with 7 bases between the two ends. CDR3 sequence (DNA): TGTGCCAGCAGTACCAGCGGCAATCAGCCCCAGCATTTT. Translated, it gives CASSTSGNQPQHF.

The chain links TRBV28 to TRBJ1-2; 7 nucleotides align to TRBD1. The CDR3 has 16 residues. Germline CDR1 reads MDHEN; CDR2 reads SYDVKM. V gave up 5 bases and J gave up 7 bases; unmatched junction bases: 16. This chain's CDR3 is CASSPVGTANNLGYTF. The CDR3 coding sequence is TGTGCCAGCAGTCCCGTGGGGACAGCTAATAATCTTGGCTACACCTTC.

The V call is TRBV14, the J call TRBJ1-1, with D tentatively TRBD1 (6 bases). Looked up from germline, CDR1 is SGHDN and CDR2 is FVKESK. V was shortened by 4 bases and J by 4 bases, with 19 bases between the two germline ends. This CDR3 spans 16 amino acids. As DNA, the CDR3 is TGTGCCAGCAGCCCCGCCGGGAGGGGGTCGAGCACTGAAGCTTTCTTT. The encoded protein is CASSPAGRGSSTEAFF.

The chain uses TRBV21-1 and TRBJ1-1; the table's D call TRBD1 went unverified against the DNA. TRBV21-1 is annotated as a pseudogene. The length of the CDR3 is 17 residues. The CDR3 DNA reads TGTGCCAGCAGCATAAGGGACAGGGGGCCGGGAGACACTGAAGCTTTCTTT. It specifies CASSIRDRGPGDTEAFF.

The rearrangement joins TRBV4-3 to TRBJ2-2, with D possibly TRBD1 on 6 matching bases. The germline V gene has CDR1 LGHNA and CDR2 YSLEER. V lost 3 bases and J 1 base, leaving 9 bases between the germline ends. The CDR3 loop spans 15 amino acids. CDR3 residues: CASSQPGQNTGELFF. The CDR3 nucleotides read TGCGCCAGCAGCCAGCCGGGACAGAACACCGGGGAGCTGTTTTTT.

The chain uses TRBV19 and TRBJ2-3; D may be TRBD1 (6 bases). The CDR3 contains 16 residues. Per the germline V gene, CDR1 is LNHDA and CDR2 is SQIVND (reference sequence). V was clipped by 4 bases and J by 2 bases, with 16 bases between them. The CDR3 region is CASSSRVAGVTDTQYF. The CDR3 DNA is TGTGCCAGTAGTAGCCGCGTGGCAGGGGTCACAGATACGCAGTATTTT. Using reference TRBV19 and TRBJ2-3 for the parts outside the CDR3, the full variable domain is DGGITQSPKYLFRKEGQNVTLSCEQNLNHDAMYWYRQDPGQGLRLIYYSQIVNDFQKGDIAEGYSVSREKKESFPLTVTSAQKNPTAFYLCASSSRVAGVTDTQYFGPGTRLTVL.

The genes are TRBV7-9 and TRBJ2-5; 10 bases are shared with TRBD2. The germline gives CDR1 SEHNR, CDR2 FQNEAQ (reference sequence). The CDR3 has 16 amino acids. The V segment lost 1 base and the J segment 2 bases; nucleotides outside the gene matches: 4. The CDR3 is CASSLVERGGQETQYF. CDR3 DNA sequence: TGTGCCAGCAGCTTAGTGGAGCGGGGGGGTCAAGAGACCCAGTACTTC.

The chain joins TRBV10-3 to TRBJ2-7, with TRBD1 identical over 9 bases. The CDR3 runs to 16 residues. The J segment lost 1 base and the V segment lost 6 bases, leaving 10 bases of the junction unmatched. CDR1 and CDR2 from the germline V gene are ENHRY and SYGVKD. The CDR3 DNA reads TGTGCCATCAGCGGGGGACAGGGAGGCCTATCCTACGAGCAGTACTTC. This encodes CAISGGQGGLSYEQYF.

The chain carries TRBV9 and TRBJ2-7; 7 nucleotides line up with TRBD2. V lost 4 bases and J lost 3; bases outside the gene matches: 4. Germline CDR1 is SGDLS and CDR2 is YYNGEE. This CDR3 is 13 amino acids long. CDR3 sequence reads: CASSPGEGYEQYF. The CDR3 coding sequence is TGTGCCAGCAGCCCGGGGGAGGGCTACGAGCAGTACTTC. Looking up the rest from reference TRBV9 and TRBJ2-7 gives the full variable domain: DSGVTQTPKHLITATGQRVTLRCSPRSGDLSVYWYQQSLDQGLQFLIQYYNGEERAKGNILERFSAQQFPDLHSELNLSSLELGDSALYFCASSPGEGYEQYFGPGTRLTVT.

The rearrangement uses TRBV7-9 and TRBJ1-4; D remains ambiguous. V was clipped by 5 bases and J by 4 bases, with 14 bases between them. Per the germline V gene, CDR1 is SEHNR and CDR2 is FQNEAQ (reference sequence). The CDR3 extends over 15 amino acids. The CDR3 region is CASSHRLEVNEKLFF. DNA for the CDR3: TGTGCCAGCAGCCACCGTTTAGAAGTTAATGAAAAACTGTTTTTT.

The chain couples TRBV5-1 to TRBJ2-6; unclear D gene. Germline V gene data show CDR1 as SGHRS and CDR2 as YFSETQ. Trimming shortened V by 0 bases and J by 4 bases, and 8 bases separated the two germline ends. The CDR3 has 15 amino acids. In DNA form, the CDR3 reads TGCGCCAGCAGCTTGGAAGGAGCCGGGGCCAACGTCCTGACTTTC. Its translation is CASSLEGAGANVLTF.

This clone was seen a few times. The chain joins TRBV18 to TRBJ1-3; D unclear. Germline-derived CDR1 and CDR2 are KGHSH and LQKENI. This CDR3 comprises 15 residues. V lost 0 bases and J 5 bases, leaving 11 bases between the germline ends. The CDR3 is CASSPPGARRNTIYF. DNA for the CDR3: TGTGCCAGCTCACCACCGGGAGCGCGCCGAAACACCATATATTTT. Together with reference TRBV18 and TRBJ1-3, the CDR3 gives the full variable domain: NAGVMQNPRHLVRRRGQEARLRCSPMKGHSHVYWYRQLPEEGLKFMVYLQKENIIDESGMPKERFSAEFPKEGPSILRIQQVVRGDSAAYFCASSPPGARRNTIYFGEGSWLTVV.

This chain uses TRBV2 with TRBJ2-2, with D perhaps matching TRBD1 (5 bases). This CDR3 has 13 amino acids. Germline lookup yields CDR1 SNHLY and CDR2 FYNNEI. V lost 4 bases and J lost 7, with 10 bases in between. The CDR3 here is CASSGGDSGELFF. Written as DNA, the CDR3 is TGTGCCAGCAGTGGGGGCGATAGCGGGGAGCTGTTTTTT. The full variable domain, rest sourced from reference TRBV2 and TRBJ2-2, is EPEVTQTPSHQVTQMGQEVILRCVPISNHLYFYWYRQILGQKVEFLVSFYNNEISEKSEIFDDQFSVERPDGSNFTLKIRSTKLEDSAMYFCASSGGDSGELFFGEGSRLTVL.

This clone was detected a few times. The chain employs TRBV19 and TRBJ1-5; the match to TRBD1 covers 7 bases. From germline, CDR1 is LNHDA and CDR2 SQIVND (reference sequence). V gave up 2 bases and J gave up 9 bases; unmatched junction bases: 7. This CDR3 spans 14 amino acids. The CDR3: CASSIQGVWGPQHF. As DNA, the CDR3 is TGTGCCAGTAGTATACAGGGGGTCTGGGGGCCCCAGCATTTT.

In this sample, this clone turned up once. The chain carries TRBV4-2 and TRBJ1-1; a weak D match, TRBD1 (5 bases). This CDR3 has 15 amino acids. The V and J ends lost 0 bases and 3 bases respectively, with 11 bases between them. Per the germline V gene, CDR1 is LGHNA and CDR2 is YNFKEQ. The CDR3 DNA is TGTGCCAGCAGCCAAGAACTTGGCAGGGACACTGAAGCTTTCTTT. Translated, it gives CASSQELGRDTEAFF.

For this clone: The sample holds other DNA sequences that translate to the same CDR3. The chain carries TRBV9 and TRBJ2-5, with 10 bases matching TRBD2. The germline V gene has CDR1 SGDLS and CDR2 YYNGEE. The CDR3 covers 15 residues. Germline trimming cut 0 bases from V and 4 bases from J; bases unmatched to any gene: 3. The CDR3 DNA sequence: TGTGCCAGCAGCGTAGGGGTAGCGGGGGGAGAGACCCAGTACTTC. This sequence encodes CASSVGVAGGETQYF. Based on the CDR3 plus reference TRBV9 and TRBJ2-5, the full variable domain is DSGVTQTPKHLITATGQRVTLRCSPRSGDLSVYWYQQSLDQGLQFLIQYYNGEERAKGNILERFSAQQFPDLHSELNLSSLELGDSALYFCASSVGVAGGETQYFGPGTRLLVL.

The chain recombines TRBV5-4 with TRBJ1-2; 9 positions agree with TRBD1. The CDR3 covers 14 residues. Germline CDR1 SGHNT, CDR2 YYREEE (reference sequence). Trimming cost V 4 bases and J 11 bases; bases outside gene matches: 12. The CDR3 protein is CASSLGQGSPLYTF. The CDR3 DNA reads as TGTGCCAGCAGCCTTGGACAGGGGTCACCTTTGTACACCTTC.

The chain uses TRBV9 and TRBJ2-2; a possible D gene is TRBD2 (6 bases). The length of the CDR3 is 16 residues. Trimming left V 0 bases short and J 3 bases short, with 12 bases between. The V gene's germline CDR1 is SGDLS and CDR2 YYNGEE. The CDR3 region is CASSVEAGGDTGELFF. For the CDR3, the DNA is TGTGCCAGCAGCGTAGAAGCGGGCGGGGACACCGGGGAGCTGTTTTTT.

The V call is TRBV15, the J call TRBJ1-4; 8 bases are a match to TRBD1. The germline CDR1 and CDR2 sequences are LNHNV and YYDKDF (reference sequence). The CDR3 is 15 residues long. With V trimmed by 0 bases and J by 6 bases, 3 bases remained unmatched. CDR3 DNA: TGTGCCACCAGCAGAGATACAGGGGGATATGAAAAACTGTTTTTT. This encodes CATSRDTGGYEKLFF.

The rearrangement uses TRBV7-2 and TRBJ1-2; D possibly corresponds to TRBD1 (6 bases). The CDR3 runs to 16 residues. Trimming took off 5 bases at V and 0 bases at J, with 16 bases between the two ends. CDR1 SGHTA and CDR2 FQGNSA come from the germline V gene. CDR3 coding DNA: TGTGCCAGCAGCCGGGGGGGGCAGAAAGCTAACTATGGCTACACCTTC. Its translation is CASSRGGQKANYGYTF.

The chain has TRBV27 and TRBJ2-2, with 9 bases identical to TRBD2. Trimming at V came to 5 bases and at J to 6 bases, leaving 7 bases not matched to a gene. The CDR3 totals 15 residues. Germline V gene lookup returns CDR1 MNHEY and CDR2 SMNVEV (reference sequence). CDR3 residues: CASSTPGTSSGELFF. In DNA, the CDR3 is TGTGCCAGCAGTACCCCCGGGACTAGCTCCGGGGAGCTGTTTTTT.

This rearrangement joins TRBV30 to TRBJ2-7; no reliable D call. Trimming took off 1 base at V and 5 bases at J, with 12 bases between the two ends. Germline V gene lookup returns CDR1 GTSNPN and CDR2 SVGIG (reference sequence). The CDR3 spans 13 residues. CDR3 in DNA: TGTGCCTGGAGTGGGTGGTCAGGTGACGAGCAGTACTTC. Amino acids: CAWSGWSGDEQYF.

The V gene is TRBV4-1, the J gene TRBJ2-5; the match to TRBD2 covers 7 bases. The germline V gene has CDR1 MGHRA and CDR2 YSYEKL. The CDR3 is made up of 15 amino acids. Trimming at V came to 2 bases and at J to 1 base, leaving 4 bases not matched to a gene. Written as DNA, the CDR3 is TGCGCCAGCAGCCAAATAGAGCGGGGCCAAGAGACCCAGTACTTC. Amino acids: CASSQIERGQETQYF.

This clone was seen more than once but under ten times. The J gene is TRBJ2-2, the V gene TRBV9; 10 bases align to TRBD1. V lost 3 bases and J lost 2; bases outside the gene matches: 10. The CDR3 extends over 18 amino acids. CDR1 is SGDLS, CDR2 YYNGEE, per germline. CDR3 loop: CASSGSGQGSQNTGELFF. In nucleotides, the CDR3 is TGTGCCAGCAGCGGTTCGGGACAGGGGTCCCAAAACACCGGGGAGCTGTTTTTT.

The chain couples TRBV19 to TRBJ2-6, with TRBD1 matching over 9 bases. The CDR3 runs 17 residues. J was trimmed by 0 bases and V by 7 bases; bases with no gene match: 7. Germline V lookup: CDR1 LNHDA, CDR2 SQIVND (reference sequence). The CDR3 nucleotides are TGTGCCAGTACCAGGACAGGGGCACCCTCTGGGGCCAACGTCCTGACTTTC. This sequence encodes CASTRTGAPSGANVLTF.